A selection of T cell receptor beta chains follows, all from one sample in a study of cytomegalovirus exposure and HLA in healthy donors. Method: immunoSEQ multiplex PCR; TCRdb's copy keeps in-frame clones and lacks some. The sample lists around 92,000 clones; around 82% were seen once. The source material was PBMCs. The receptors stem from a man between 18 and 29 years old in good health and CMV-seronegative. Each CDR3 is given with its conserved first and last residue. A D gene is named only where the DNA matches it firmly. Clone size is stated in some rows and not others, as once, few, many or a class when expanded.

cdr3_length | clone_size | j_call | d_call | v_call | cdr3_aa | cdr3_nt
12 | - | TRBJ2-7 | - | TRBV6-1 | CASSEERRAPYF | TGTGCCAGCAGTGAAGAGAGGAGAGCCCCGTACTTC
13 | - | TRBJ2-5 | - | TRBV2 | CAVHRVLQETQYF | TGTGCCGTCCACCGGGTCTTACAAGAGACCCAGTACTTC
15 | - | TRBJ1-5 | TRBD1 | TRBV6-5 | CASRAHGTGEQPQHF | TGTGCCAGCAGGGCCCACGGGACAGGTGAACAGCCCCAGCATTTT
18 | once | TRBJ1-2 | TRBD1 | TRBV5-1 | CASSLGDPGTGGNYGYTF | TGCGCCAGCAGCTTGGGGGATCCCGGGACAGGGGGCAACTATGGCTACACCTTC
12 | - | TRBJ1-1 | - | TRBV7-8 | CASRLWGQEAFF | TGTGCCAGCAGGCTATGGGGGCAGGAAGCTTTCTTT
15 | - | TRBJ2-7 | - | TRBV5-1 | CASSLARGASYEQYF | TGCGCCAGCAGCTTGGCCCGCGGGGCTTCCTACGAGCAGTACTTC
13 | few | TRBJ2-7 | TRBD1 | TRBV10-3 | CASRDRSSYEQYF | TGTGCCAGCCGGGACAGGAGCTCCTACGAGCAGTACTTC
17 | - | TRBJ1-6 | - | TRBV27 | CASSPTSRDTYNSPLHF | TGTGCCAGCAGTCCAACCTCCAGGGATACCTATAATTCACCCCTCCACTTT
16 | - | TRBJ1-1 | TRBD1 | TRBV27 | CASSSPPGQGTTEAFF | TGTGCCAGCAGTTCCCCGCCGGGACAGGGGACCACTGAAGCTTTCTTT
12 | - | TRBJ2-3 | - | TRBV4-1 | CYSTASTDTQYF | TGTTACTCGACAGCAAGCACAGATACGCAGTATTTT
13 | - | TRBJ1-1 | - | TRBV6-6 | CASSYPGNTEAFF | TGTGCCAGCAGTTATCCGGGGAACACTGAAGCTTTCTTT
15 | - | TRBJ1-3 | - | TRBV9 | CASSVAQGSGNTIYF | TGTGCCAGCAGCGTAGCTCAGGGTTCGGGAAACACCATATATTTT
17 | - | TRBJ1-5 | TRBD1 | TRBV27 | CASSSRTGGLSNQPQHF | TGTGCCAGCAGTTCGCGGACAGGGGGCCTTAGCAATCAGCCCCAGCATTTT
19 | - | TRBJ1-3 | TRBD1 | TRBV23-1 | CASSHPGQEDFSSGNTIYF | TGCGCCAGCAGTCATCCGGGACAGGAAGATTTTTCCTCTGGAAACACCATATATTTT
17 | - | TRBJ1-5 | TRBD1 | TRBV2 | CASSRGTGDFGNQPQHF | TGTGCCAGCTCCCGGGGGACAGGGGATTTCGGCAATCAGCCCCAGCATTTT
12 | - | TRBJ2-7 | - | TRBV19 | CASSPTGHEQYF | TGTGCCAGTAGCCCGACAGGTCACGAGCAGTACTTC
14 | few | TRBJ1-2 | TRBD1 | TRBV6-1 | CASSEYRQGEGYTF | TGTGCCAGCAGTGAATATCGACAGGGTGAGGGCTACACCTTC
14 | - | TRBJ1-2 | TRBD1 | TRBV6-1 | CASIHTGQGYGYTF | TGTGCCAGCATACATACGGGACAGGGTTATGGCTACACCTTC
18 | - | TRBJ2-2 | TRBD2 | TRBV9 | CASSVVGSGGPNTGELFF | TGTGCCAGCAGCGTAGTGGGTAGCGGGGGACCGAACACCGGGGAGCTGTTTTTT
12 | - | TRBJ2-7 | TRBD2 | TRBV6-1 | CVAGLAGSLQYF | TGTGTCGCGGGACTAGCGGGGAGTTTGCAGTACTTC
16 | - | TRBJ2-3 | TRBD2 | TRBV4-1 | CASSNGLAGAWVTQYF | TGCGCCAGCAGTAATGGACTAGCGGGGGCATGGGTCACGCAGTATTTT
14 | few | TRBJ1-3 | - | TRBV25-1 | CASSEFGQGNTIYF | TGTGCCAGCAGTGAATTTGGTCAGGGAAACACCATATATTTT
14 | - | TRBJ1-1 | - | TRBV4-2 | CASSQEGSRAEAFF | TGTGCCAGCAGCCAAGAGGGATCGAGGGCTGAAGCTTTCTTT
15 | - | TRBJ2-2 | - | TRBV14 | CASSQEVGNTGELFF | TGTGCCAGCAGCCAAGAAGTCGGGAACACCGGGGAGCTGTTTTTT
14 | few | TRBJ2-5 | - | TRBV5-1 | CASSLGGAEETQYF | TGCGCCAGCAGCTTAGGAGGGGCGGAAGAGACCCAGTACTTC
12 | - | TRBJ2-3 | - | TRBV29-1 | CSVLVRTDTQYF | TGCAGCGTCCTAGTACGCACAGATACGCAGTATTTT
16 | - | TRBJ2-1 | - | TRBV19 | CASSLGFPSSYNEQFF | TGTGCCAGTAGCCTGGGCTTCCCGAGCTCCTACAATGAGCAGTTCTTC
15 | - | TRBJ2-1 | TRBD2 | TRBV19 | CASSVGRGSYNEQFF | TGTGCCAGTTCCGTGGGGCGGGGGTCCTACAATGAGCAGTTCTTC
14 | - | TRBJ1-3 | TRBD1 | TRBV19 | CASSITGVGNTIYF | TGTGCCAGTAGTATAACAGGGGTCGGAAACACCATATATTTT
16 | - | TRBJ2-5 | TRBD1 | TRBV7-8 | CASSLADRVWEETQYF | TGTGCCAGCAGCTTGGCGGACAGGGTTTGGGAAGAGACCCAGTACTTC
14 | - | TRBJ1-1 | - | TRBV5-1 | CASSLSKGETEAFF | TGCGCCAGCAGCTTATCGAAGGGGGAAACTGAAGCTTTCTTT
18 | - | TRBJ2-5 | TRBD2 | TRBV4-1 | CASSQEASGGASKETQYF | TGCGCCAGCAGCCAAGAGGCTAGCGGGGGGGCCTCGAAGGAGACCCAGTACTTC
17 | few | TRBJ1-4 | - | TRBV5-1 | CASSLGSTGLENEKLFF | TGCGCCAGCAGCTTGGGGAGCACGGGATTAGAAAATGAAAAACTGTTTTTT
15 | - | TRBJ2-7 | - | TRBV6-6 | CASSYPEGRGYEQYF | TGTGCCAGCAGTTACCCTGAAGGCAGGGGCTACGAGCAGTACTTC
16 | - | TRBJ1-6 | - | TRBV2 | CAGSSVPRTHNSPLHF | TGTGCCGGATCCTCTGTTCCCCGGACACATAATTCACCCCTCCACTTT
14 | - | TRBJ1-3 | TRBD1 | TRBV5-6 | CASSLGTVGNTIYF | TGTGCCAGCAGCCTCGGGACAGTGGGAAACACCATATATTTT
14 | - | TRBJ2-5 | TRBD1 | TRBV6-5 | CAISEQGPQETQYF | TGTGCCATCAGTGAACAGGGGCCCCAAGAGACCCAGTACTTC
14 | - | TRBJ1-1 | - | TRBV30 | CAWSGGQRNTEAFF | TGTGCCTGGAGTGGTGGACAGCGGAACACTGAAGCTTTCTTT
16 | - | TRBJ2-2 | - | TRBV5-1 | CASSLRDVANTGELFF | TGCGCCAGCAGCTTGCGGGATGTGGCGAACACCGGGGAGCTGTTTTTT
12 | - | TRBJ2-2 | - | TRBV7-9 | CSSLVETGELFF | TGTTCCAGCCTCGTAGAGACCGGGGAGCTGTTTTTT
16 | - | TRBJ2-3 | - | TRBV9 | CASSVRGGADTDTQYF | TGTGCCAGCAGCGTACGTGGGGGGGCCGACACAGATACGCAGTATTTT
17 | - | TRBJ2-3 | - | TRBV5-1 | CASSSRTVSSSTDTQYF | TGCGCCAGCAGCTCCCGGACAGTTAGTTCTAGCACAGATACGCAGTATTTT